Following are 29 T cell receptor beta chains from one sample sequenced in a study of blood T cell repertoires in COVID-19. Clones were sequenced by immunoSEQ multiplex PCR, and TCRdb holds only the in-frame ones, with some missing. The sample holds 120,000 to 150,000 clones, roughly 82% seen once. Input material: peripheral blood. All receptors derive from a human donor with acute or convalescent COVID-19. The donor label of this sample is uncertain.

This sequence joins TRBV30 and TRBJ1-2; D gene uncertain. Per the germline V gene, CDR1 is GTSNPN and CDR2 is SVGIG (reference sequence). Trimming left V 3 bases short and J 11 bases short, with 13 bases between. CDR3 length: 11 residues. CDR3 in DNA: TGTGCCTGGAGGCTTGCCACGGGGTACACCTTC. The encoded protein is CAWRLATGYTF. Filled out from reference TRBV30 and TRBJ1-2, the complete variable domain reads SQTIHQWPATLVQPVGSPLSLECTVEGTSNPNLYWYRQAAGRGLQLLFYSVGIGQISSEVPQNLSASRPQDRQFILSSKKLLLSDSGFYLCAWRLATGYTFGSGTRLTVV.

The V gene is TRBV2, the J gene TRBJ2-2; a possible D gene is TRBD1 (8 bases). Germline V gene sequence: CDR1 SNHLY, CDR2 FYNNEI. CDR3 length: 20 amino acids. V lost 2 bases, J lost 1 base, and 23 bases lay in between. CDR3 coding DNA: TGTGCCAGCAGTGAAAGCTTTGGAGGACAGGGAGGGATGAACACCGGGGAGCTGTTTTTT. It translates to CASSESFGGQGGMNTGELFF.

This clone was observed a handful of times. This chain joins TRBV18 and TRBJ2-6; D is undetermined. V lost 6 bases, J lost 0 bases, and 15 bases lay in between. CDR1 KGHSH and CDR2 LQKENI come from the germline V gene. CDR3 length: 17 amino acids. The CDR3 coding sequence is TGTGCCAGCTCGGGTCTAGTTTTAACCTCTGGGGCCAACGTCCTGACTTTC. It yields the protein CASSGLVLTSGANVLTF. The variable domain in full, with the rest retrieved from reference TRBV18 and TRBJ2-6, is NAGVMQNPRHLVRRRGQEARLRCSPMKGHSHVYWYRQLPEEGLKFMVYLQKENIIDESGMPKERFSAEFPKEGPSILRIQQVVRGDSAAYFCASSGLVLTSGANVLTFGAGSRLTVL.

V and J are TRBV5-1 and TRBJ2-3; 7 bases line up with TRBD1. This CDR3 contains 16 residues. Germline assignment: CDR1 SGHRS and CDR2 YFSETQ. V shed 0 bases, J shed 6 bases, and the junction held 10 bases outside the gene matches. In DNA, the CDR3 is TGCGCCAGCAGCTTGGCCGTAGACAGGGTAGCGGATACGCAGTATTTT. It translates to CASSLAVDRVADTQYF.

CDR3 sequence reads: CASSPRAGGSSGYTF. For the CDR3, the DNA is TGTGCCAGCAGTCCCCGGGCAGGGGGCTCTAGTGGCTACACCTTC. V gene TRBV6-5 combines with J gene TRBJ1-2; 8 bases are shared with TRBD1. Unmatched junction bases numbered 12, after V lost 5 bases and J lost 7 bases. The CDR3 runs 15 residues. CDR1 MNHEY and CDR2 SVGAGI come from the germline V gene.

The rearrangement uses TRBV5-1 and TRBJ2-5; D is undetermined. The V and J ends lost 0 bases and 4 bases respectively, with 10 bases between them. The CDR3 is made up of 14 amino acids. CDR1 SGHRS and CDR2 YFSETQ come from the germline V gene. The CDR3 DNA sequence: TGCGCCAGCAGCTTGGGTCAGGTAACAGAGACCCAGTACTTC. It specifies CASSLGQVTETQYF. The complete variable domain, with remaining parts taken from reference TRBV5-1 and TRBJ2-5, reads KAGVTQTPRYLIKTRGQQVTLSCSPISGHRSVSWYQQTPGQGLQFLFEYFSETQRNKGNFPGRFSGRQFSNSRSEMNVSTLELGDSALYLCASSLGQVTETQYFGPGTRLLVL.

The genes are TRBV5-1 and TRBJ1-5; D possibly corresponds to TRBD1 (6 bases). V was shortened by 0 bases and J by 2 bases, with 9 bases between the two germline ends. Germline V gene sequence: CDR1 SGHRS, CDR2 YFSETQ. CDR3 length equals 15 residues. CDR3 in amino acids: CASSLAAGGNQPQHF. CDR3 DNA sequence: TGCGCCAGCAGCTTGGCAGCAGGGGGCAATCAGCCCCAGCATTTT.

The rearrangement links TRBV14 to TRBJ1-1, with 8 positions matching TRBD1. Per the germline V gene, CDR1 is SGHDN and CDR2 is FVKESK. This CDR3 contains 15 residues. V dropped 4 bases and J dropped 4; count of bases not matched to a gene: 8. The CDR3 loop reads CASSPRTGRGTEAFF. As DNA, the CDR3 is TGTGCCAGCAGCCCCCGGACAGGGAGAGGCACTGAAGCTTTCTTT.

V is TRBV3-1 (or the pseudogene TRBV3-2) and J is TRBJ2-5; 8 nucleotides agree with TRBD2. This CDR3 has 16 residues. Germline V CDR1 and CDR2: LGHDT, YNNKEL (reference sequence). The ends lost 7 bases at V and 4 bases at J; junction bases unmatched: 14. The CDR3 protein is CASTPVAGPSRETQYF. The CDR3 nucleotides are TGTGCCAGCACACCAGTAGCGGGGCCCTCTCGAGAGACCCAGTACTTC.

The chain combines TRBV27 with TRBJ1-2; 8 bases line up with TRBD1. There are 14 residues in the CDR3. The V and J ends lost 6 bases and 7 bases, in that order; junction bases with no gene match: 10. The germline V gene encodes CDR1 MNHEY and CDR2 SMNVEV (reference sequence). The CDR3 region is CASSSTGEASGYTF. The CDR3 DNA is TGTGCCAGCAGCTCGACAGGGGAGGCGTCTGGCTACACCTTC.

The CDR3, as DNA: TGCGCCAGCAGCCATGGACAGGGCTGGGGAGCTTTCTTT. It specifies CASSHGQGWGAFF. V and J are TRBV4-1 and TRBJ1-1; 8 bases map to TRBD1. The CDR3 runs to 13 residues. The J segment lost 10 bases and the V segment lost 3 bases, leaving 7 bases of the junction unmatched. Germline V CDR1 and CDR2: MGHRA, YSYEKL.

This CDR3 is CASSDDRAHGSPLHF. The CDR3 DNA is TGTGCCAGCAGTGACGACAGGGCCCATGGTTCACCCCTCCACTTT. V gene TRBV2 combines with J gene TRBJ1-6, with TRBD1 identical over 7 bases. The CDR3 length is 15 residues. Germline V gene sequence: CDR1 SNHLY, CDR2 FYNNEI. The V and J ends lost 3 bases and 9 bases, in that order; junction bases with no gene match: 8.

This chain connects TRBV19 to TRBJ1-6; tentatively, D is TRBD1 (6 bases). This CDR3 is 16 amino acids long. V gave up 0 bases and J gave up 2 bases, with 8 bases separating them. Germline CDR1 is LNHDA and CDR2 is SQIVND (reference sequence). In DNA, the CDR3 is TGTGCCAGTAGTATAGAGGGGGCCGCCTATAATTCACCCCTCCACTTT. This sequence encodes CASSIEGAAYNSPLHF.

The chain employs TRBV18 and TRBJ1-1, with D unclear. The CDR3 contains 14 residues. The germline V gene has CDR1 KGHSH and CDR2 LQKENI. V lost 0 bases, J lost 3 bases, and 8 bases lay in between. The DNA for the CDR3 is TGTGCCAGCTCACCACCTTCGGGATACACTGAAGCTTTCTTT. The encoded protein is CASSPPSGYTEAFF. The full variable domain, with the rest looked up from reference TRBV18 and TRBJ1-1, is NAGVMQNPRHLVRRRGQEARLRCSPMKGHSHVYWYRQLPEEGLKFMVYLQKENIIDESGMPKERFSAEFPKEGPSILRIQQVVRGDSAAYFCASSPPSGYTEAFFGQGTRLTVV.

The rearrangement joins TRBV2 to TRBJ1-5; D possibly corresponds to TRBD1 (6 bases). Germline V gene lookup returns CDR1 SNHLY and CDR2 FYNNEI. The CDR3 is 15 amino acids. V lost 4 bases and J 1 base, leaving 11 bases between the germline ends. CDR3 sequence: CASSGVRGSNQPQHF. CDR3 coding DNA: TGTGCCAGCAGTGGAGTAAGGGGGAGCAATCAGCCCCAGCATTTT. Based on the CDR3 plus reference TRBV2 and TRBJ1-5, the full variable domain is EPEVTQTPSHQVTQMGQEVILRCVPISNHLYFYWYRQILGQKVEFLVSFYNNEISEKSEIFDDQFSVERPDGSNFTLKIRSTKLEDSAMYFCASSGVRGSNQPQHFGDGTRLSIL.

This sequence joins TRBV6-2 or TRBV6-3 and TRBJ1-5; 7 bases line up with TRBD1. The CDR3 has 14 amino acids. Trimming at V came to 5 bases and at J to 4 bases, leaving 5 bases not matched to a gene. Germline lookup yields CDR1 MNHEY and CDR2 SVGEGT. CDR3 nucleotides: TGTGCCAGCAGTACGACAGGGACTAATCAGCCCCAGCATTTT. Its protein is CASSTTGTNQPQHF.

Only a few counts were recorded for this clone. This chain uses TRBV11-2 with TRBJ1-2, with 9 bases lining up with TRBD1. CDR3 length: 13 amino acids. J was trimmed by 4 bases and V by 4 bases; bases with no gene match: 1. Germline V gene data show CDR1 as SGHAT and CDR2 as FQNNGV. The DNA for the CDR3 is TGTGCCAGCAGCTCACAGGGGGCCTATGGCTACACCTTC. Protein sequence: CASSSQGAYGYTF.

The V gene is TRBV7-2, the J gene TRBJ2-5; the D gene is possibly TRBD2 (6 bases). Germline assignment: CDR1 SGHTA and CDR2 FQGNSA. The CDR3 sequence is 14 residues long. V lost 3 bases to trimming and J lost 1 base, with 9 bases between them. The CDR3 coding sequence is TGTGCCAGCAGCTTCGGGACTGGCCAAGAGACCCAGTACTTC. Its translation: CASSFGTGQETQYF.

The chain combines TRBV5-5 with TRBJ1-4; D may be TRBD1 (6 bases). The V and J ends lost 3 bases and 5 bases respectively, with 17 bases between them. This CDR3 region has 16 residues. The V gene's germline CDR1 is SGHKS and CDR2 YYEKEE (reference sequence). The CDR3 sequence is CASSSSLAGANEKLFF. The CDR3 DNA reads TGTGCCAGCAGCTCCTCGCTGGCAGGGGCAAATGAAAAACTGTTTTTT.

The chain employs TRBV6-2 or TRBV6-3 and TRBJ2-3, with TRBD2 identical over 12 bases. Germline V gives CDR1 MNHEY, CDR2 SVGEGT. This CDR3 has 17 residues. V lost 0 bases, J lost 6 bases, and 7 bases stayed unmatched. The CDR3 region is CASSYSRLAGGLDTQYF. DNA for the CDR3: TGTGCCAGCAGTTACTCGAGGCTAGCGGGGGGGCTTGATACGCAGTATTTT.

This clone was seen a few times. This rearrangement joins TRBV4-1 to TRBJ1-2, with a weak D call TRBD1 (6 bases). The germline CDR1 and CDR2 sequences are MGHRA and YSYEKL. V dropped 0 bases and J dropped 6 bases, with 14 bases sitting between them. The CDR3 has 15 amino acids. CDR3 protein: CASSQEGTGHDGYTF. The CDR3 DNA reads as TGCGCCAGCAGCCAAGAAGGGACGGGACACGATGGCTACACCTTC.

V usage is TRBV18 and J usage is TRBJ1-2; the D gene is possibly TRBD1 (5 bases). V was clipped by 3 bases and J by 5 bases, with 16 bases between them. The CDR3 is 15 amino acids. CDR1 and CDR2 from the germline V gene are KGHSH and LQKENI. CDR3 region: CASSPGEDTSYGYTF. DNA for the CDR3: TGTGCCAGCTCACCGGGGGAGGACACGTCATATGGCTACACCTTC.

This clone was seen a handful of times. The rearrangement uses TRBV3-1 (or the pseudogene TRBV3-2) and TRBJ2-1, with D uncertain. CDR1 is LGHDT and CDR2 is YNNKEL in the germline V gene (reference sequence). The CDR3 spans 15 residues. Between the trimmed V and J ends, which lost 4 bases and 2 bases, there was a span of 12 bases. The CDR3 reads CASSPTSQPYNEQFF. DNA of the CDR3: TGTGCCAGCAGCCCCACAAGTCAACCCTACAATGAGCAGTTCTTC.

CDR3 sequence (DNA): TGTGCCAGCTATGACCACAGGGTGGGGAGCAATCAGCCCCAGCATTTT. Residues: CASYDHRVGSNQPQHF. The rearrangement links TRBV6-6 to TRBJ1-5; weak D call: TRBD1 (6 bases). From germline, CDR1 is MNHNY and CDR2 SVGAGI (reference sequence). Trimming took 8 bases from V and 1 from J, leaving 18 bases between them. CDR3 size: 16 residues.

V and J are TRBV5-1 and TRBJ1-4, with TRBD1 matching 8 bases. The junction had 5 bases not matched to a gene; V was cut back by 4 bases and J by 3 bases. Germline assignment: CDR1 SGHRS and CDR2 YFSETQ. The CDR3 extends over 15 amino acids. CDR3 nucleotides: TGCGCCAGCAGCACTACAGGGGGGTCTAATGAAAAACTGTTTTTT. It translates to CASSTTGGSNEKLFF. Full variable domain (rest looked up from reference TRBV5-1 and TRBJ1-4): KAGVTQTPRYLIKTRGQQVTLSCSPISGHRSVSWYQQTPGQGLQFLFEYFSETQRNKGNFPGRFSGRQFSNSRSEMNVSTLELGDSALYLCASSTTGGSNEKLFFGSGTQLSVL.

This clone was observed a single time. V gene TRBV24-1 combines with J gene TRBJ2-5; 10 nucleotides line up with TRBD1. The CDR3 has 16 amino acids. Unmatched junction bases numbered 9, after V lost 5 bases and J lost 4 bases. CDR1 is KGHDR and CDR2 is SFDVKD in the germline V gene. In DNA form, the CDR3 reads TGTGCCACCAGTGGTCAGCAGGGACAGGGGCGAGAGACCCAGTACTTC. Its translation: CATSGQQGQGRETQYF.

This chain links TRBV6-6 with TRBJ1-2, with TRBD1 matching 8 bases. With V trimmed by 6 bases and J by 0 bases, 6 bases remained unmatched. This CDR3 is built from 15 residues. Germline V CDR1 and CDR2: MNHNY, SVGAGI (reference sequence). CDR3 region: CASSVQGEANYGYTF. In nucleotides, the CDR3 is TGTGCCAGCAGCGTACAGGGGGAAGCTAACTATGGCTACACCTTC.

V usage is TRBV5-1 and J usage is TRBJ2-2, with 8 bases lining up with TRBD2. The CDR3 spans 16 residues. Germline CDR1 and CDR2: SGHRS and YFSETQ. The V gene end was trimmed by 2 bases and the J gene end by 6 bases; junction bases not matched to a gene: 9. CDR3 in amino acids: CASSFSGGPRAGELFF. CDR3 in DNA: TGCGCCAGCAGCTTTTCGGGGGGGCCTCGCGCCGGGGAGCTGTTTTTT.

The chain links TRBV18 to TRBJ1-5; D may be TRBD1 (6 bases). Germline V gene sequence: CDR1 KGHSH, CDR2 LQKENI. The CDR3 extends over 19 amino acids. The V end lost 3 bases, the J end lost 5 bases, and 26 bases lay between the germline ends. In DNA form, the CDR3 reads TGTGCCAGCTCACCCCGGCGGGCGGATCACAGGGAAGGGCATCAGCCCCAGCATTTT. Amino acids: CASSPRRADHREGHQPQHF.